The sequence of this T cell receptor beta chain was determined in a study of T cell repertoires in cytomegalovirus infection. Whole-study context: The authors used CMV epitopes that were HLA-C-restricted (recently identified) and HLA-B-restricted (well studied). Based on public TCR beta signatures, there were indications of CMV infection and of a matching HLA type. The study, taken as a whole, reports: Pooled public TCR beta family frequency picked out CMV carriers with the relevant HLA. What dominated the ex vivo response were HLA-C-restricted CMV-specific TCR beta clonotypes.

This clonotype showed up just a few times. Its specificity is not known. TCRdb itself ran the reads through MiXCR, one entry per CDR3 protein. The sample records fewer than 1,000,000 distinct CDR3 sequences, roughly 30% being singletons. The CDR3 is 15 amino acids. Germline V gene data show CDR1 as SGHTA and CDR2 as FQGTGA. Trimming removed 0 bases at V and 8 bases at J, with 16 bases between. This TCR derives from a human donor in good health (CMV status not recorded). Some clones in this sample may be carry-over from other donors' samples. V is TRBV7-3 and J is TRBJ1-2; D is possibly TRBD1 (6 bases). The source material was cultured CD8+ T cells from PBMCs, sampled from culture after CMV antigen stimulation. The CDR3 here is CASSLTLGGREGYTF. Written as DNA, the CDR3 is TGTGCCAGCAGCTTAACACTAGGGGGTCGAGAAGGCTACACCTTC.